This T cell receptor (beta chain) was recorded in a study of T cells in women clearing cervical HPV infection. Study-wide results and caveats: Repertoire richness, not evenness, was significantly elevated in CIN3+ cases versus controls.

Measured with immunoSEQ multiplex PCR; TCRdb has only the in-frame clones, and not every one. In all, the sample yields about 22,000 clones. Germline V gives CDR1 ENHRY, CDR2 SYGVKD. The CDR3 is 16 residues long. With respect to this clone: Its antigen remains unidentified. Read coverage stops 3 residues before the CDR3 terminus; the germline J gene supplies the remainder.

Input material: blood buffy coat. This sequence originates from a woman aged 18 to 75 with a cervical HPV16 infection that either progressed to CIN3+ or cleared (not recorded which). The rearrangement links TRBV10-3 to TRBJ2-2; D possibly uses TRBD1 or TRBD2 (5 bases each). The CDR3 region is CAISEPTRESNEKLFF. The sequenced CDR3 bases are TGTGCCATCAGTGAGCCTACCAGGGAGAGTAATGAAAAG.